Listed below are T cell receptor beta chains from one sample, sequenced in a study of blood T cell repertoires in COVID-19. Assay: immunoSEQ multiplex PCR; the TCRdb copy retains only in-frame clones and omits some. The sample holds about 110,000 clones; roughly 85% are singletons and the top ten take roughly 20%. What was sequenced was peripheral blood. The source is a woman aged 55-70 years with acute or convalescent COVID-19. Each CDR3 is given with its conserved first and last residue.

>TRBV20-1
CSVKSYGYTF
>TRBV7-3
CASSRGMNTEAFF
>TRBV19
CASSPRNTEAFF
>TRBV30
CAWSAGTGRAFF
>TRBV2
CASRSGSYTYEQYF
>TRBV3-1/TRBV3-2
CASSPGGVNTEAFF
>TRBV28
CASSTHARGGLPYNEQFF
>TRBV19
CASTTGLGEAFF
>TRBV15
CATSRAQGATGELFF
>TRBV19
CASSPRDSLGGYTF
>TRBV5-6
CASSLSPGQINVEAFF
>TRBV7-2
CASSKAGGRDTQYF
>TRBV4-1
CASSQGNRGHTGELFF
>TRBV2
CASSRDRGLGTGELFF
>TRBV5-6
CASSSLREPAGQPQHF
>TRBV18
CASSEDMNTEAFF
>TRBV5-1
CASSGGQLRETQYF